This T cell receptor (beta chain) originates from a study of T cell responses to AZD1222 COVID-19 vaccine. The protocol was immunoSEQ multiplex PCR, while the TCRdb copy is restricted to in-frame clones and leaves out a portion. The table includes just under 85,000 clones, approximately 85% detected once. This CDR3 spans 14 amino acids. V was clipped by 7 bases and J by 1 base, with 14 bases between them. Germline assignment: CDR1 MDHEN and CDR2 SYDVKM. V usage is TRBV28 and J usage is TRBJ2-7; tentative D call: TRBD2 (5 bases). This clonotype was sampled from an adult in good health. This material consisted of peripheral blood, taken on day 0 of AZD1222 vaccination. The CDR3, as DNA: TGTGCCAGCACCCTTCCTAGCAGATCCTACGAGCAGTACTTC. This codes for CASTLPSRSYEQYF.